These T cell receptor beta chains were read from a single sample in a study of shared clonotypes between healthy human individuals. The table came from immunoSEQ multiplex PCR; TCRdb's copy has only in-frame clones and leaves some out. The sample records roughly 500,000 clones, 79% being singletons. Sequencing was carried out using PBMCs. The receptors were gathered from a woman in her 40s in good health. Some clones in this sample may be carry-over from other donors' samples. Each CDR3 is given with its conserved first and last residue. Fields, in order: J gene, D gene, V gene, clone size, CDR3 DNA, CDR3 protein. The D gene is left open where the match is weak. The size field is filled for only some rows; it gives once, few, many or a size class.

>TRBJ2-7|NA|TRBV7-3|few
TGTGCCAGCAGCCAAAACGGGGGACAGATAGGCGAGCAGTACTTC
CASSQNGGQIGEQYF
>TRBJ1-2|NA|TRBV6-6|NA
TGTGCCAGCAGTTCTCAGGGGCACTATGGCTACACCTTC
CASSSQGHYGYTF
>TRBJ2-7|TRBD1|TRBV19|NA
TGTGCCAGTAAAAGGACAGGGAGCTCCTACGAGCAGTACTTC
CASKRTGSSYEQYF
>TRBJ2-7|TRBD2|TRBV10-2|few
TGCGCCAGCAGTGAGCCCCGGGACTATACATACGAGCAGTACTTC
CASSEPRDYTYEQYF
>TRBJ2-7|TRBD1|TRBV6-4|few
TGTGCCAGCAGTGCCTCTGCCGGGACAGGGATCTACGAGCAGTACTTC
CASSASAGTGIYEQYF
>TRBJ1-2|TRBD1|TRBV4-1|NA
TGCGCCAGCAGCCAACCCGGGACAGGGGTCAACTATGGCTACACCTTC
CASSQPGTGVNYGYTF
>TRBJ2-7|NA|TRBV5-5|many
TGTGCCAGCAGCTTTGACTACGAGCAGTACTTC
CASSFDYEQYF
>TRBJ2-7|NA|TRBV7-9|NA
TGCGCCAGCAGCTTTCCGACAGAATGGTCCTACGAGCAGTACTTC
CASSFPTEWSYEQYF
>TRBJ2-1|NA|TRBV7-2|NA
TGTGCCAGCAGCTCAACCCCGAGCCTTCCCTCCTACAATGAGCAGTTCTTC
CASSSTPSLPSYNEQFF
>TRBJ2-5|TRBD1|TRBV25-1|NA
TGTGCCAGCAGTGAACAAACAGGGGGCGGAGAGACCCAGTACTTC
CASSEQTGGGETQYF
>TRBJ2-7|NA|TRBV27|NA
TGTGCCAGCAGTTTACTAGGCTACGAGCAGTACTTC
CASSLLGYEQYF
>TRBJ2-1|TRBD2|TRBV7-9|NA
TGTGCCAGCAGCCTACCTTTGGGACTAGCGGGAATGAATGAGCAGTTCTTC
CASSLPLGLAGMNEQFF
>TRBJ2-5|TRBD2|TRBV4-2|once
TGTGCCAGCAGCCGAGATTTGCTAGCGGGAGCCATCCAAGAGACCCAGTACTTC
CASSRDLLAGAIQETQYF
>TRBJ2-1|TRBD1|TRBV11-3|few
TGTGCCAGCAGCTTGGGCGCCGGGACAGACTCCTACAATGAGCAGTTCTTC
CASSLGAGTDSYNEQFF
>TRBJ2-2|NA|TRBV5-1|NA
TGCGCCAGCAGCTTCGACTTTGGGGAGCTGTTTTTT
CASSFDFGELFF
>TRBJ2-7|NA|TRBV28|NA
TGTGCCAGCAGTTTTTGGGTTAGGAGTCCGGCCGTGCGATACGAGCAGTACTTC
CASSFWVRSPAVRYEQYF
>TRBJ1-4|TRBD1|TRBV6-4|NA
TGTGCCAGCAGCCGGGACAGGGACGCTGCAACTAATGAAAAACTGTTTTTT
CASSRDRDAATNEKLFF
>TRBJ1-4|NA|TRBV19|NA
TGTGCCAGTAGTATAGGGCGGGGCGCGGACAGTGAAAAACTGTTTTTT
CASSIGRGADSEKLFF
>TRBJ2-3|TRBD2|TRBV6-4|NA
TGTGCCAGCAGCTTAGCGGGAGGGGCAGATACGCAGTATTTT
CASSLAGGADTQYF
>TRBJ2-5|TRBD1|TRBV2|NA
TGTGCCAGCACAGGACAGGACAAAGGGACCCAGTACTTC
CASTGQDKGTQYF
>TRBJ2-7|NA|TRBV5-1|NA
TGCGCCAGCAGCCCGACCATGAGGGATCTATCCTACGAGCAGTACTTC
CASSPTMRDLSYEQYF
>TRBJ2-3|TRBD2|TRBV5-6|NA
TGTGCCAGCAGCTTTGTGGGAGGGCCCGAAGATACGCAGTATTTT
CASSFVGGPEDTQYF
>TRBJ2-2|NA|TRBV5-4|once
TGTGCCAGCAGCTTTGGGGGATCCGGGGAGCTGTTTTTT
CASSFGGSGELFF
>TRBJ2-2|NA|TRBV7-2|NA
TGTGCCAGCAGCTTAGTTCTGTTCGGCGGGGAGCTGTTTTTT
CASSLVLFGGELFF
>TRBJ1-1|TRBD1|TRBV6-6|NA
TGTGCCAGCAGGGACAGGGTCGGAACTGAAGCTTTCTTT
CASRDRVGTEAFF
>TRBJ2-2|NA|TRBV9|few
TGTGCCAGCACCTTGGACGGCGGGGAGCTGTTTTTT
CASTLDGGELFF
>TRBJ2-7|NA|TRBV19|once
TGTGCCAGTAGTCCAGGGACTTTCTACGAGCAGTACTTC
CASSPGTFYEQYF
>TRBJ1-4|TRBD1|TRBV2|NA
TGTGCCAGCAGCTCGACAGGGCTCGGGGAGGAAAAACTGTTTTTT
CASSSTGLGEEKLFF
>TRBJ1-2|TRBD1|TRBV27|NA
TGTGCCAGCAGTCCCCGACAGGGAGACGGCTACACCTTC
CASSPRQGDGYTF
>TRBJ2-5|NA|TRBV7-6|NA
TGTGCCAGCAGCTTACTTTCACGGGGGCTACTCCTCCAAGAGACCCAGTACTTC
CASSLLSRGLLLQETQYF
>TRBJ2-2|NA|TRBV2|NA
TGTGCCAGCAGTGAGGTGGGGAACACCGGGGAGCTGTTTTTT
CASSEVGNTGELFF
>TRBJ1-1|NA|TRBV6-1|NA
TGTGCCAGCAGAGAAGGGACGGTGAACACTGAAGCTTTCTTT
CASREGTVNTEAFF
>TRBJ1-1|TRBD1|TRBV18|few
TGTGCCACCCAAGGTACAGGGGTTACTGAAGCTTTCTTT
CATQGTGVTEAFF
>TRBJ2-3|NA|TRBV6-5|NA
TGTGCCAGCAGTTACGAGGGCGCCCGCACAGATACGCAGTATTTT
CASSYEGARTDTQYF
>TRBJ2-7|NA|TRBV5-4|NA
TGTGCCAGCAGCTTGGGAGGGACAAGTCCGGGAGGCGAGCAGTACTTC
CASSLGGTSPGGEQYF
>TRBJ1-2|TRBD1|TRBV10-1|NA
TGCGCCAGCAGTGAGTTATGCCGAGGACAGGGGGGCTATGGCTACACCTTC
CASSELCRGQGGYGYTF
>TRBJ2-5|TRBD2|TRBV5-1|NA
TGCGCCAGCAGCTTGGAACTAGCGGAAGAGACCCAGTACTTC
CASSLELAEETQYF
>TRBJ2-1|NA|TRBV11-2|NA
TGTGCCAGCAGCTTAGGGGGTGAGCAGTTCTTC
CASSLGGEQFF
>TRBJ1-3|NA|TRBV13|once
TGTGCCAGCAGCCCCCGACGGGCAGGTTTTGGAAACACCATATATTTT
CASSPRRAGFGNTIYF
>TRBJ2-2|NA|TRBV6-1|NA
TGTGCCAGCACGTACAGGGACACCGGGGAGCTGTTTTTT
CASTYRDTGELFF
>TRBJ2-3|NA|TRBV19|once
TGTGCCAGTACCAGGGGAGTAAACACAGATACGCAGTATTTT
CASTRGVNTDTQYF
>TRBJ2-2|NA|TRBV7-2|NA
TGTGCCAGCAGCCCCAGGACAACGAACACCGGGGAGCTGTTTTTT
CASSPRTTNTGELFF
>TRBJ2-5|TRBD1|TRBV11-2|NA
TGTGCCAGCAGCTTGGACAGGGTACAAGAGACCCAGTACTTC
CASSLDRVQETQYF
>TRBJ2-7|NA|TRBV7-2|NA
TGTGCCAGCAGCTTAGTTGGCGGACGTAACCCCTACGAGCAGTACTTC
CASSLVGGRNPYEQYF
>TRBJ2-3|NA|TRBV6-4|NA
TGTGCCAGCAGCAGCGAGGGGGGAGGAGGCACAGATACGCAGTATTTT
CASSSEGGGGTDTQYF
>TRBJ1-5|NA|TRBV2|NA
TGTGCCAGCAAATGGAGCAATCAGCCCCAGCATTTT
CASKWSNQPQHF
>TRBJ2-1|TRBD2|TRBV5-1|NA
TGCGCCAGCAGCCCTCAGCTAGCGGACTACAATGAGCAGTTCTTC
CASSPQLADYNEQFF
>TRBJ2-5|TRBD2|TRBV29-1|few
TGCAGCGTTGATGAGGGAGGGAAGACCCAGTACTTC
CSVDEGGKTQYF
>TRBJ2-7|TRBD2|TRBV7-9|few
TGTGCCAGCAGCTTTAGGAGCGGGGCCTACGAGCAGTACTTC
CASSFRSGAYEQYF
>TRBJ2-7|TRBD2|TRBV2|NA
TGTGCCAGCACTAGCGGGGCTACCTACGAGCAGTACTTC
CASTSGATYEQYF
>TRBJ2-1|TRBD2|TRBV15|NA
TGTGCCACCGGGGCCGCAGCGGGAGCGAACAATGAGCAGTTCTTC
CATGAAAGANNEQFF
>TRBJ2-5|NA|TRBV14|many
TGTGCCAGCAGCCAAGGAGCAAGGGGTGAGGCCCAGTACTTC
CASSQGARGEAQYF
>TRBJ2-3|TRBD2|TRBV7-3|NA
TGTGCCAGCAGCCCCCAGGGCGGGACTATCTCAGATACGCAGTATTTT
CASSPQGGTISDTQYF
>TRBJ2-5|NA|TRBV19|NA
TGTGCCAGTAGTATTCGGCTAGCGGAGACCCAGTACTTC
CASSIRLAETQYF
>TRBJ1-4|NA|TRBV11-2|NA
TGTGCCAGCAGCCGAACAGGACAGCGGGAAAAACTGTTTTTT
CASSRTGQREKLFF
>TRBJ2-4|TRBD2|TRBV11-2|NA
TGTGCCAGCAGCTTAAGAACGGGCCATCTAGCGGTCGAAGGCAACATTCAGTACTTC
CASSLRTGHLAVEGNIQYF
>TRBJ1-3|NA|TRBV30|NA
TGTGCCTGGAGTGTAAGGTCTGGAAACACCATATATTTT
CAWSVRSGNTIYF